Listed below are T cell receptor beta chains from one sample, sequenced in a study of T cells in Graves' hyperthyroidism and ophthalmopathy. TCRdb fed the multiplex PCR reads into MiXCR, producing one record per CDR3 protein. The repertoire holds around 700,000 distinct CDR3 sequences, with over 15% as singletons. Sequences were obtained from blood. The receptor set was obtained from a woman between 45 and 65 years old with Graves' hyperthyroidism that later progressed to Graves' ophthalmopathy. CDR3s include the opening cysteine and the closing phenylalanine or tryptophan. Fields, in order: CDR3 protein, CDR3 DNA, clone size, V gene, J gene, D gene. The D gene is left open where the match is weak. The size field is filled for only some rows; it gives once, few, many or a size class.

cdr3_aa: CASSSTGGPGKPQHF
cdr3_nt: TGTGCCAGCAGTTCGACAGGGGGCCCAGGGAAGCCCCAGCATTTT
clone_size: many
v_call: TRBV12-3/TRBV12-4
j_call: TRBJ1-5
d_call: TRBD1

cdr3_aa: CASSPQQANTGELFF
cdr3_nt: TGTGCCAGCTCACCACAACAGGCGAACACCGGGGAGCTGTTTTTT
clone_size: once
v_call: TRBV18
j_call: TRBJ2-2
d_call: -

cdr3_aa: CASSQPTEETQYF
cdr3_nt: TGTGCCAGCAGCCAACCGACGGAAGAGACCCAGTACTTC
clone_size: many
v_call: TRBV3-1
j_call: TRBJ2-5
d_call: -

cdr3_aa: CASRHRDRGLRGMNTGELFF
cdr3_nt: TGCGCCAGCAGACATCGGGACAGGGGGCTCAGGGGGATGAACACCGGGGAGCTGTTTTTT
clone_size: once
v_call: TRBV10-1
j_call: TRBJ2-2
d_call: TRBD1

cdr3_aa: CASSSWTSGGFSPDTQYF
cdr3_nt: TGTGCCAGCAGTTCCTGGACTAGCGGGGGTTTTTCCCCAGATACGCAGTATTTT
clone_size: few
v_call: TRBV6-2/TRBV6-3
j_call: TRBJ2-3
d_call: TRBD2

cdr3_aa: CASWDRLKNIQYF
cdr3_nt: TGTGCCAGCTGGGACAGGCTAAAAAACATTCAGTACTTC
clone_size: -
v_call: TRBV18
j_call: TRBJ2-4
d_call: TRBD1

cdr3_aa: CASSAGTGRYNEQFF
cdr3_nt: TGCGCCAGCAGCGCCGGGACAGGGCGGTACAATGAGCAGTTCTTC
clone_size: many
v_call: TRBV5-1
j_call: TRBJ2-1
d_call: TRBD1

cdr3_aa: CASSSPETGDTGELFF
cdr3_nt: TGTGCCAGCAGTTCTCCAGAGACAGGGGACACCGGGGAGCTGTTTTTT
clone_size: few
v_call: TRBV27
j_call: TRBJ2-2
d_call: TRBD1

cdr3_aa: CAISERDTGELFF
cdr3_nt: TGTGCCATCAGTGAACGGGACACCGGGGAGCTGTTTTTT
clone_size: many
v_call: TRBV10-3
j_call: TRBJ2-2
d_call: -

cdr3_aa: CASSILLAGGVYNEQFF
cdr3_nt: TGTGCCAGTAGTATACTCCTAGCGGGGGGAGTATACAATGAGCAGTTCTTC
clone_size: few
v_call: TRBV19
j_call: TRBJ2-1
d_call: TRBD2

cdr3_aa: CASNEDSNQNYGYTF
cdr3_nt: TGCGCCAGCAACGAGGACAGTAATCAAAACTATGGCTACACCTTC
clone_size: -
v_call: TRBV5-1
j_call: TRBJ1-2
d_call: -

cdr3_aa: CATSDGVEQYF
cdr3_nt: TGTGCCACCAGTGATGGCGTCGAGCAGTACTTC
clone_size: many
v_call: TRBV24-1
j_call: TRBJ2-7
d_call: -

cdr3_aa: CSAESTSGGLPTDTQYF
cdr3_nt: TGCAGCGCCGAATCCACTAGCGGGGGCCTACCCACAGATACGCAGTATTTT
clone_size: few
v_call: TRBV29-1
j_call: TRBJ2-3
d_call: TRBD2

cdr3_aa: CASSDTADNTEAFF
cdr3_nt: TGCGCCAGCAGTGACACGGCCGATAACACTGAAGCTTTCTTT
clone_size: -
v_call: TRBV10-1
j_call: TRBJ1-1
d_call: -

cdr3_aa: CASSLLAQETQYF
cdr3_nt: TGTGCCAGCAGTTTATTAGCCCAAGAGACCCAGTACTTC
clone_size: many
v_call: TRBV27
j_call: TRBJ2-5
d_call: -

cdr3_aa: CASSYTGHGSATNKKLFF
cdr3_nt: TGTGCCAGCAGTTACACCGGACACGGCTCAGCAACTAATAAAAAACTGTTTTTT
clone_size: -
v_call: TRBV6-5
j_call: TRBJ1-4
d_call: -

cdr3_aa: CSAKTSGGLNEQFF
cdr3_nt: TGCAGTGCTAAGACTAGCGGGGGCCTCAATGAGCAGTTCTTC
clone_size: few
v_call: TRBV20-1
j_call: TRBJ2-1
d_call: TRBD2

cdr3_aa: CSARDRVRGYEQYF
cdr3_nt: TGCAGTGCTAGAGATAGAGTTAGGGGATACGAGCAGTACTTC
clone_size: many
v_call: TRBV20-1
j_call: TRBJ2-7
d_call: -

cdr3_aa: CSARWDPTGDTQYF
cdr3_nt: TGCAGTGCTAGATGGGACCCTACCGGAGATACGCAGTATTTT
clone_size: many
v_call: TRBV20-1
j_call: TRBJ2-3
d_call: -

cdr3_aa: CASSLEPGTYYGYTF
cdr3_nt: TGCGCCAGCAGCTTGGAACCAGGAACGTACTATGGCTACACCTTC
clone_size: many
v_call: TRBV5-1
j_call: TRBJ1-2
d_call: -

cdr3_aa: CASSRPGQGSGYTF
cdr3_nt: TGTGCCAGCAGCCGCCCGGGACAGGGGAGTGGCTACACCTTC
clone_size: few
v_call: TRBV3-1
j_call: TRBJ1-2
d_call: TRBD1

cdr3_aa: CASSYPGENTEAFF
cdr3_nt: TGCGCCAGCAGTTACCCGGGGGAGAACACTGAAGCTTTCTTT
clone_size: -
v_call: TRBV5-1
j_call: TRBJ1-1
d_call: -

cdr3_aa: CASSSRDTYNEQFF
cdr3_nt: TGCGCCAGCAGCTCCCGGGACACATACAATGAGCAGTTCTTC
clone_size: -
v_call: TRBV5-1
j_call: TRBJ2-1
d_call: -

cdr3_aa: CAWSGVAEGELFF
cdr3_nt: TGTGCCTGGAGTGGGGTAGCGGAAGGGGAGCTGTTTTTT
clone_size: few
v_call: TRBV30
j_call: TRBJ2-2
d_call: -

cdr3_aa: CASSLRLGGASGANVLTF
cdr3_nt: TGCGCCAGCAGCCTGCGTCTGGGGGGGGCGTCTGGGGCCAACGTCCTGACTTTC
clone_size: once
v_call: TRBV5-1
j_call: TRBJ2-6
d_call: -

cdr3_aa: CSAFTPGRQNYGYTF
cdr3_nt: TGCAGTGCTTTTACCCCGGGACGGCAAAACTATGGCTACACCTTC
clone_size: many
v_call: TRBV20-1
j_call: TRBJ1-2
d_call: -

cdr3_aa: CASSRSDLNQPQHF
cdr3_nt: TGTGCCAGCAGCCGTTCGGATCTCAATCAGCCCCAGCATTTT
clone_size: -
v_call: TRBV11-2
j_call: TRBJ1-5
d_call: -

cdr3_aa: CASSESPAAAFF
cdr3_nt: TGCGCCAGCAGTGAGTCGCCGGCAGCAGCTTTCTTT
clone_size: -
v_call: TRBV10-2
j_call: TRBJ1-1
d_call: -

cdr3_aa: CASGSRVGAEAFF
cdr3_nt: TGTGCCAGCGGCTCGCGAGTGGGGGCTGAAGCTTTCTTT
clone_size: -
v_call: TRBV7-2
j_call: TRBJ1-1
d_call: -

cdr3_aa: CASSSRGVGDRQYF
cdr3_nt: TGTGCCAGCAGCTCAAGGGGGGTAGGGGACCGGCAGTATTTT
clone_size: few
v_call: TRBV11-2
j_call: TRBJ2-3
d_call: -

cdr3_aa: CASNPGSSGNTIYF
cdr3_nt: TGTGCCAGCAACCCGGGTAGTTCTGGAAACACCATATATTTT
clone_size: -
v_call: TRBV12-3/TRBV12-4
j_call: TRBJ1-3
d_call: -

cdr3_aa: CASRTGAANTGELFF
cdr3_nt: TGCGCCAGCAGAACGGGGGCAGCGAACACCGGGGAGCTGTTTTTT
clone_size: -
v_call: TRBV5-1
j_call: TRBJ2-2
d_call: -

cdr3_aa: CATSRDFKSTAGNSNTGELFF
cdr3_nt: TGTGCCACCAGCAGAGATTTCAAATCGACTGCGGGGAACTCGAACACCGGGGAGCTGTTTTTT
clone_size: many
v_call: TRBV15
j_call: TRBJ2-2
d_call: -

cdr3_aa: CASSLSLGAVPYNEQFF
cdr3_nt: TGCGCCAGCAGCTTGAGCCTGGGAGCGGTGCCCTACAATGAGCAGTTCTTC
clone_size: few
v_call: TRBV5-1
j_call: TRBJ2-1
d_call: -

cdr3_aa: CASSLRWGAADTQYF
cdr3_nt: TGTGCCAGCAGCTTAAGGTGGGGGGCGGCGGATACGCAGTATTTT
clone_size: few
v_call: TRBV5-5
j_call: TRBJ2-3
d_call: -

cdr3_aa: CSVKGVVRNPVEQYF
cdr3_nt: TGCAGCGTGAAAGGAGTGGTTCGGAATCCCGTCGAGCAGTACTTC
clone_size: -
v_call: TRBV29-1
j_call: TRBJ2-7
d_call: -

cdr3_aa: CASSRKGQALNYGYTF
cdr3_nt: TGTGCCAGCAGCCGAAAGGGACAAGCCCTGAATTATGGCTACACCTTC
clone_size: -
v_call: TRBV25-1
j_call: TRBJ1-2
d_call: -

cdr3_aa: CANAREGYQETQYF
cdr3_nt: TGTGCCAACGCGAGGGAGGGGTACCAAGAGACCCAGTACTTC
clone_size: few
v_call: TRBV6-1
j_call: TRBJ2-5
d_call: TRBD2

cdr3_aa: CASSFPGSRLFF
cdr3_nt: TGTGCCAGCAGTTTTCCCGGATCTAGACTGTTTTTT
clone_size: few
v_call: TRBV27
j_call: TRBJ1-4
d_call: -

cdr3_aa: CASSPAGYSGNTIYF
cdr3_nt: TGTGCCAGCAGCCCGGCGGGGTACTCTGGAAACACCATATATTTT
clone_size: many
v_call: TRBV7-8
j_call: TRBJ1-3
d_call: -

cdr3_aa: CASSLRRGLAGRNEQFF
cdr3_nt: TGTGCCAGCAGCTTACGCCGCGGGCTAGCGGGGAGGAATGAGCAGTTCTTC
clone_size: few
v_call: TRBV7-3
j_call: TRBJ2-1
d_call: TRBD2

cdr3_aa: CASSPAGTSGGTYEQYF
cdr3_nt: TGTGCCAGTAGTCCTGCCGGGACTAGCGGGGGGACCTACGAGCAGTACTTC
clone_size: -
v_call: TRBV19
j_call: TRBJ2-7
d_call: TRBD2

cdr3_aa: CASSEAAGRQPQHF
cdr3_nt: TGTGCCAGCAGTGAAGCGGCAGGGAGGCAGCCCCAGCATTTT
clone_size: many
v_call: TRBV2
j_call: TRBJ1-5
d_call: -

cdr3_aa: CASSSGALAEETQYF
cdr3_nt: TGTGCCAGCAGCTCAGGGGCACTAGCGGAAGAGACCCAGTACTTC
clone_size: -
v_call: TRBV11-3
j_call: TRBJ2-5
d_call: TRBD2

cdr3_aa: CATSDSPATSIQYF
cdr3_nt: TGTGCCACCAGTGATTCCCCCGCGACTTCCATTCAGTACTTC
clone_size: few
v_call: TRBV24-1
j_call: TRBJ2-4
d_call: -

cdr3_aa: CVSSYLDSVNYGYTF
cdr3_nt: TGTGTCAGCAGTTACCTGGACAGCGTTAACTATGGCTACACCTTC
clone_size: -
v_call: TRBV6-9
j_call: TRBJ1-2
d_call: -

cdr3_aa: CATSRTMNTEAFF
cdr3_nt: TGTGCCACCAGCAGGACTATGAACACTGAAGCTTTCTTT
clone_size: -
v_call: TRBV15
j_call: TRBJ1-1
d_call: -

cdr3_aa: CASSLELTPGELFF
cdr3_nt: TGTGCCAGCAGCTTAGAACTCACTCCCGGGGAGCTGTTTTTT
clone_size: -
v_call: TRBV7-2
j_call: TRBJ2-2
d_call: -

cdr3_aa: CASSYRDRGRGGYGYTF
cdr3_nt: TGTGCCAGCAGTTACCGGGACAGGGGGCGCGGAGGCTATGGCTACACCTTC
clone_size: few
v_call: TRBV6-5
j_call: TRBJ1-2
d_call: TRBD1